Listed here are 10 T cell receptor beta chains from one sample, sequenced in a study of T-cell reconstitution after alpha-beta-depleted transplantation in children. TCRbeta library construction was performed incorporating unique molecular identifiers. Via MiXCR, TCRdb re-called the PCR reads, giving one row per CDR3 protein. The table lists about 420,000 distinct CDR3 sequences, under 20% of them singletons, with under 30% in the top ten. The sequences come from PBMCs, mostly from graft donor cells, collected 360 days after TCRalphabeta/CD19-depleted stem cell transplant. The source is a boy under two years old who had a stem cell transplant for Wiskott-Aldrich syndrome, so the T cells may come from the graft donor.

The chain carries TRBV20-1 and TRBJ2-3; D remains ambiguous. CDR1 and CDR2 from the germline V gene are DFQATT and SNEGSKA (reference sequence). Deletions cut 3 bases from V and 1 base from J, with 14 bases between. The CDR3 runs 15 residues. In DNA, the CDR3 is TGCAGTGCTAGGGTCAGTGGGTCGGGCACAGATACGCAGTATTTT. Residues: CSARVSGSGTDTQYF.

The chain joins TRBV6-1 to TRBJ2-1; perhaps TRBD1 as D (6 bases). CDR3 length equals 13 residues. Trimming shortened V by 6 bases and J by 4 bases, and 10 bases separated the two germline ends. CDR1 is MNHNS, CDR2 SASEGT, per germline. This chain's CDR3 is CASRPGQYNEQFF. For the CDR3, the DNA is TGTGCCAGCAGACCTGGACAGTACAATGAGCAGTTCTTC.

This chain connects TRBV6-1 to TRBJ2-2, with D uncertain. The CDR3 totals 17 residues. In germline, CDR1 is MNHNS, CDR2 SASEGT. V lost 1 base and J lost 4, with 16 bases in between. The CDR3 bases are TGTGCCAGCAGTGAAGTCCTACTCCAGCGAGGCACCGGGGAGCTGTTTTTT. Protein: CASSEVLLQRGTGELFF.

The chain links TRBV7-6 to TRBJ2-5; the D gene is possibly TRBD1 (6 bases). Trimming took 5 bases from V and 1 from J, leaving 14 bases between them. Germline CDR1 SGHVS, CDR2 FNYEAQ. The CDR3 contains 15 residues. The CDR3 DNA follows: TGTGCCAGCAGCCCTTATATGACAGGCCAAGAGACCCAGTACTTC. The encoded protein is CASSPYMTGQETQYF.

The count of this clonotype is one. The J gene is TRBJ2-3, the V gene TRBV5-1; 10 bases are shared with TRBD1. The germline gives CDR1 SGHRS, CDR2 YFSETQ. The trim removed 4 bases at V and 7 bases at J, leaving 15 bases unmatched. CDR3 length: 17 residues. The CDR3 bases are TGCGCCAGCAGCGTCTCCGGGACAGGGGAATTTCTGTATACGCAGTATTTT. Amino acid sequence: CASSVSGTGEFLYTQYF.

This clonotype appeared a few times. This chain links TRBV7-2 with TRBJ1-4; D call uncertain. The V gene's germline CDR1 is SGHTA and CDR2 FQGNSA. V dropped 5 bases and J dropped 8 bases, with 12 bases sitting between them. The CDR3 consists of 13 residues. The CDR3, as DNA: TGTGCCAGCAGCCCAGTTCTATGGGAAAAACTGTTTTTT. Translated, it gives CASSPVLWEKLFF. The full variable domain, completed using reference TRBV7-2 and TRBJ1-4, is GAGVSQSPSNKVTEKGKDVELRCDPISGHTALYWYRQSLGQGLEFLIYFQGNSAPDKSGLPSDRFSAERTGGSVSTLTIQRTQQEDSAVYLCASSPVLWEKLFFGSGTQLSVL.

A few counts support this clonotype. No conserved phenylalanine or tryptophan ends this CDR3, so it is likely a read error. It is unclear where the CDR3 begins or ends on the DNA, so no DNA is shown, and the CDR3 is as TCRdb lists it. The chain carries TRBV7-9 and TRBJ1-5; the D call TRBD1 from the table was never checked on the DNA. The CDR3 contains 10 residues when both ends are counted. Germline V lookup: CDR1 SEHNR, CDR2 FQNEAQ (reference sequence). This chain's CDR3 is CASSSPAGTV.

The chain carries TRBV6-5 and TRBJ1-4; TRBD1 aligns across 11 bases. CDR1 and CDR2 from the germline V gene are MNHEY and SVGAGI. Germline trimming cut 0 bases from V and 8 bases from J; bases unmatched to any gene: 5. The CDR3 has 16 residues. The CDR3 reads CASSYSRRTGGEKLFF. The CDR3 DNA reads as TGTGCCAGCAGTTACTCGAGGCGGACAGGGGGCGAAAAACTGTTTTTT.

This clonotype was found a few times. The chain links TRBV20-1 to TRBJ2-1; maybe TRBD2 (5 bases). The CDR3 loop spans 13 amino acids. V was pared by 1 base and J by 8 bases, with 12 bases between. Germline V lookup: CDR1 DFQATT, CDR2 SNEGSKA (reference sequence). The CDR3 sequence: CSARVAGKDEQFF. The CDR3 nucleotides read TGCAGTGCTAGAGTTGCGGGTAAGGATGAGCAGTTCTTC.

This clonotype has more than one count but fewer than ten. This chain joins TRBV5-1 and TRBJ2-7; D ambiguous. V was shortened by 0 bases and J by 1 base, with 8 bases between the two germline ends. Germline CDR1 and CDR2: SGHRS and YFSETQ. The CDR3 runs to 14 residues. The CDR3 DNA follows: TGCGCCAGCAGCTTGGCGACTGCTTCCTACGAGCAGTACTTC. It is translated as CASSLATASYEQYF.